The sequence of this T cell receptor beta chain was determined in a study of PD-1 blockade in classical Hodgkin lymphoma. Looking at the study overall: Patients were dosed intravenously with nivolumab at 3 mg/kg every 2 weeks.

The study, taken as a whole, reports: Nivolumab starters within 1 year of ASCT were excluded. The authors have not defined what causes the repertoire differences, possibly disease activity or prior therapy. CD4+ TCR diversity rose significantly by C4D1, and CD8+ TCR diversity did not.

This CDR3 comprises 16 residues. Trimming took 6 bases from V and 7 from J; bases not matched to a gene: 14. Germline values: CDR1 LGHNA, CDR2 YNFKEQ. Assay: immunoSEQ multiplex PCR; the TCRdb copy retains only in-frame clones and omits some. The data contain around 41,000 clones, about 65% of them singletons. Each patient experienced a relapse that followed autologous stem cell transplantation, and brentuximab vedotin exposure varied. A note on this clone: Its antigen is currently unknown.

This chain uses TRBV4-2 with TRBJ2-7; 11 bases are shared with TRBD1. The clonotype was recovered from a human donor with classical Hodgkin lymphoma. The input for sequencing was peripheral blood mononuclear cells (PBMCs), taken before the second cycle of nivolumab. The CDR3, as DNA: TGTGCCAGCAGACCTCGGACAGGGGGCGATCTGGGGGAGCAGTACTTC. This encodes CASRPRTGGDLGEQYF.